Shown below are 28 T cell receptor beta chains from a single sample sequenced in a study of blood T cells in healthy people across ages. For the second PCR, which ran for roughly 6 to 12 cycles, a sample-barcoded 5' primer and a J-beta primer mix were used. From the 5' RACE reads, TCRdb called clonotypes with MiXCR, one entry per CDR3 protein. The data show roughly 900,000 distinct CDR3 sequences, with around 48% seen just once and 13% held by the top ten. Sequencing was done on a sample of blood. All receptors come from a man aged 25-45 years in good health.

This chain joins TRBV28 and TRBJ2-5; TRBD1 or TRBD2 may be the D gene (5 bases each). V was clipped by 6 bases and J by 7 bases, with 9 bases between them. The V gene's germline CDR1 is MDHEN and CDR2 SYDVKM. This CDR3 has 11 residues. The CDR3 spells CASRGERTQYF. The CDR3 DNA is TGTGCCAGCAGAGGGGAGAGGACCCAGTACTTC.

This chain joins TRBV24-1 and TRBJ2-3; 10 nucleotides align to TRBD2. With V trimmed by 2 bases and J by 0 bases, 4 bases remained unmatched. Germline CDR1 is KGHDR and CDR2 is SFDVKD. The CDR3 runs to 17 residues. The CDR3 DNA reads as TGTGCCACCAGTGATTCTGCGACTAGCGGGAGCACAGATACGCAGTATTTT. This gives the protein CATSDSATSGSTDTQYF.

This clonotype turned up a few times. The chain employs TRBV3-1 and TRBJ1-4, with 10 bases matching TRBD1. This CDR3 contains 14 residues. Germline CDR1 is LGHDT and CDR2 is YNNKEL (reference sequence). V dropped 1 base and J dropped 8; count of bases not matched to a gene: 1. As DNA, the CDR3 is TGTGCCAGCAGCCAAGGGGACAGGGGCGAAAAACTGTTTTTT. It is translated as CASSQGDRGEKLFF.

This chain links TRBV4-2 with TRBJ2-4, with 12 bases aligning to TRBD2. The CDR3 is made up of 16 amino acids. In germline, CDR1 is LGHNA, CDR2 YNFKEQ. Losses at the gene ends were 2 bases for V and 13 bases for J; bases not matched to a gene: 12. CDR3 sequence reads: CASSQLAGGTNNEQYF. In nucleotides, the CDR3 is TGTGCCAGCAGCCAACTAGCGGGGGGGACAAACAATGAGCAGTACTTC.

This rearrangement joins TRBV9 to TRBJ2-5; D is perhaps TRBD1 (6 bases). CDR3 length: 20 residues. The germline V gene encodes CDR1 SGDLS and CDR2 YYNGEE. Trimming stripped 3 bases from V and 4 bases from J, with 31 bases between. CDR3 protein: CASSGKRSVKDSGGVETQYF. DNA of the CDR3: TGTGCCAGCAGCGGAAAAAGATCGGTTAAGGACAGTGGAGGAGTAGAGACCCAGTACTTC. The full variable domain, in which reference TRBV9 and TRBJ2-5 provide the parts outside the CDR3, is DSGVTQTPKHLITATGQRVTLRCSPRSGDLSVYWYQQSLDQGLQFLIQYYNGEERAKGNILERFSAQQFPDLHSELNLSSLELGDSALYFCASSGKRSVKDSGGVETQYFGPGTRLLVL.

This sequence joins TRBV7-2 and TRBJ2-7; TRBD2 might be the D (5 bases). The tail of the sequence fits TRBJ2-4 better, so the J call may be wrong. This CDR3 has 20 amino acids. Germline-derived CDR1 and CDR2 are SGHTA and FQGNSA. The CDR3 loop is CASSTNPYSATSIAKNIQYF. The CDR3 DNA is TGTGCCAGCAGCACGAACCCTTATAGCGCCACATCGATAGCCAAAAACATTCAGTACTTC.

V gene TRBV7-9 combines with J gene TRBJ1-5; D is undetermined. CDR1 SEHNR and CDR2 FQNEAQ come from the germline V gene (reference sequence). V dropped 1 base and J dropped 2 bases, with 12 bases sitting between them. There are 16 residues in the CDR3. The CDR3: CASSLDLGLGNQPQHF. CDR3 nucleotide sequence: TGTGCCAGCAGCTTAGATCTAGGCCTCGGCAATCAGCCCCAGCATTTT.

As to this clonotype: A junction end diverges from the germline sequence, so it may reflect a read error. The genes are TRBV4-1 and TRBJ2-3; 8 bases are shared with TRBD2. The CDR3 has 18 residues. Germline lookup yields CDR1 MGHRA and CDR2 YSYEKL. CDR3 amino acids: CTSSQEGPAGDPTDTQYF. In nucleotides, the CDR3 is TGCACCAGCAGCCAAGAAGGCCCAGCGGGGGACCCCACAGATACGCAGTATTTT.

V and J are TRBV7-2 and TRBJ1-1; D is unresolved. The CDR3 has 13 amino acids. The V end lost 6 bases, the J end lost 5 bases, and 13 bases lay between the germline ends. Germline lookup yields CDR1 SGHTA and CDR2 FQGNSA. The CDR3 is CASSLLGRTEAFF. DNA for the CDR3: TGTGCCAGCAGTTTGTTGGGCAGGACTGAAGCTTTCTTT.

This clonotype was seen ten or more times. The genes are TRBV20-1 and TRBJ1-5; D is ambiguous. The CDR3 loop spans 12 amino acids. Germline V gene sequence: CDR1 DFQATT, CDR2 SNEGSKA (reference sequence). V was clipped by 0 bases and J by 1 base, with 1 base between them. The CDR3 DNA reads as TGCAGTGCTAGAGACAGCAATCAGCCCCAGCATTTT. It encodes CSARDSNQPQHF.

This chain joins TRBV7-9 and TRBJ1-1, with no clear D. V dropped 2 bases and J dropped 2 bases, with 6 bases sitting between them. The CDR3 contains 13 residues. Germline V gives CDR1 SEHNR, CDR2 FQNEAQ (reference sequence). CDR3 region: CASSLNGNTEAFF. CDR3 DNA: TGTGCCAGCAGCTTAAACGGAAACACTGAAGCTTTCTTT.

The chain uses TRBV29-1 and TRBJ1-1; D is undetermined. Germline V gene lookup returns CDR1 SQVTM and CDR2 ANQGSEA. This CDR3 is built from 11 residues. CDR3 residues: CIVATNTEAFF. Written as DNA, the CDR3 is TGCATCGTGGCAACGAACACTGAAGCTTTCTTT.

This chain uses TRBV28 with TRBJ1-1, with 7 bases identical to TRBD1. Per germline, CDR1 MDHEN and CDR2 SYDVKM. This CDR3 has 16 amino acids. The junction had 7 bases not matched to a gene; V was cut back by 3 bases and J by 0 bases. CDR3 residues: CASSFGRGVMNTEAFF. Here the CDR3 DNA reads TGTGCCAGCAGTTTCGGCAGGGGGGTCATGAACACTGAAGCTTTCTTT.

Only a few counts were recorded for this clonotype. A much larger clone differs by one base, so this may be a read error. CDR3 sequence reads: CASRDSSGANVLTF. CDR3 nucleotides: TGTGCCAGCAGGGACAGCTCTGGGGCCAACGTCCTGACTTTC. The V call is TRBV2, the J call TRBJ2-6, with D maybe TRBD1 (6 bases). Germline lookup yields CDR1 SNHLY and CDR2 FYNNEI. V was clipped by 6 bases and J by 0 bases, with 6 bases between them. The CDR3 length is 14 residues.

The J gene is TRBJ2-7, the V gene TRBV12-5; 7 nucleotides line up with TRBD1. V trimming: 0 bases; J trimming: 3 bases; junction bases outside the gene matches: 2. Per the germline V gene, CDR1 is LGHNT and CDR2 is FRNRAP. This CDR3 contains 14 residues. CDR3 in DNA: TGTGCTAGTGGTTTGGTAGACAGGGTCTACGAGCAGTACTTC. Translated: CASGLVDRVYEQYF.

Only one count was recorded for this clonotype. A read error is possible here, since a much larger clone lies one base away. CDR3 DNA: TGTGCCAGCAGTTTAGGGGACGGGGAGCTGTTTTTT. Its translation is CASSLGDGELFF. This chain links TRBV28 with TRBJ2-2; D ambiguous. Germline V gene data show CDR1 as MDHEN and CDR2 as SYDVKM. Between the trimmed V and J ends, which lost 2 bases and 7 bases, there was a span of 5 bases. CDR3 length equals 12 residues.

The chain uses TRBV28 and TRBJ2-7; D unclear. Looked up from germline, CDR1 is MDHEN and CDR2 is SYDVKM. V gave up 2 bases and J gave up 4 bases, with 18 bases separating them. There are 16 residues in the CDR3. The chain's CDR3 is CASSLVGQDPAYEQYF. CDR3 nucleotide sequence: TGTGCCAGCAGTTTAGTTGGCCAGGATCCCGCTTACGAGCAGTACTTC.

This chain links TRBV20-1 with TRBJ1-4; tentatively, D is TRBD1 (5 bases). The CDR3 is 13 amino acids. From germline, CDR1 is DFQATT and CDR2 SNEGSKA (reference sequence). V was shortened by 1 base and J by 8 bases, with 11 bases between the two germline ends. The CDR3 protein is CSARGQTGEKLFF. The DNA of the CDR3 is TGCAGTGCTAGAGGACAGACTGGAGAAAAACTGTTTTTT.

The table lists this clonotype with many counts. The chain is built from TRBV12-5 and TRBJ1-2, with 7 bases matching TRBD1. V was clipped by 6 bases and J by 7 bases; unmatched bases: 5. This CDR3 contains 12 residues. Germline lookup yields CDR1 LGHNT and CDR2 FRNRAP. This CDR3 reads CASGGQDPGYTF. CDR3 nucleotides: TGTGCTAGTGGCGGACAGGATCCTGGCTACACCTTC. The entire variable domain, with the rest obtained from reference TRBV12-5 and TRBJ1-2, is as follows: DARVTQTPRHKVTEMGQEVTMRCQPILGHNTVFWYRQTMMQGLELLAYFRNRAPLDDSGMPKDRFSAEMPDATLATLKIQPSEPRDSAVYFCASGGQDPGYTFGSGTRLTVV.

This clonotype came up a few times. The chain couples TRBV5-1 to TRBJ2-3, with 9 bases lining up with TRBD2. J gave up 0 bases and V 2 bases, and 4 bases lay outside the gene matches. Germline CDR1 and CDR2: SGHRS and YFSETQ. The CDR3 is 16 amino acids. The CDR3 loop reads CASSFSAGGSTDTQYF. The CDR3 nucleotides read TGCGCCAGCAGCTTCTCAGCGGGGGGCAGCACAGATACGCAGTATTTT. Combining the CDR3 with reference TRBV5-1 and TRBJ2-3 gives the whole variable domain KAGVTQTPRYLIKTRGQQVTLSCSPISGHRSVSWYQQTPGQGLQFLFEYFSETQRNKGNFPGRFSGRQFSNSRSEMNVSTLELGDSALYLCASSFSAGGSTDTQYFGPGTRLTVL.

As concerns this clonotype: A read error may produce the germline difference seen at one junction end. V usage is TRBV12-5 and J usage is TRBJ1-4, with D hard to call. Germline V gene lookup returns CDR1 LGHNT and CDR2 FRNRAP. The CDR3 has 14 amino acids. CDR3 DNA: TGTGTTGGGTCCTTGGCGAAAACTAATGAAAAACGGTTTTTT. It codes for CVGSLAKTNEKRFF.

CDR3 sequence reads: CASSPRAMGTATYEQYF. As DNA, the CDR3 is TGTGCCAGCAGCCCCCGGGCTATGGGTACAGCAACCTACGAGCAGTACTTC. V and J are TRBV9 and TRBJ2-4; D unresolved. Judging by the DNA end, TRBJ2-7 fits better; the J call may be wrong. Germline V gene sequence: CDR1 SGDLS, CDR2 YYNGEE. CDR3 length: 17 amino acids.

This chain links TRBV4-3 with TRBJ1-1, with 7 bases that match TRBD1. The CDR3 runs 14 residues. Germline trimming cut 5 bases from V and 3 bases from J; bases unmatched to any gene: 6. Germline CDR1 is LGHNA and CDR2 is YSLEER. The CDR3 protein is CASSARQGDTEAFF. CDR3 DNA: TGCGCCAGCAGCGCCCGACAGGGAGACACTGAAGCTTTCTTT.

The rearrangement joins TRBV6-5 to TRBJ1-6; the match to TRBD1 covers 12 bases. Trimming took 0 bases from V and 1 from J; bases not matched to a gene: 4. The CDR3 totals 19 residues. Germline assignment: CDR1 MNHEY and CDR2 SVGAGI. CDR3 amino acids: CASSYSRGQGASYNSPLHF. The CDR3 region has the DNA TGTGCCAGCAGTTACTCGAGGGGACAGGGGGCGTCCTATAATTCACCCCTCCACTTT.

The chain combines TRBV7-2 with TRBJ2-7; TRBD1 matches 9 bases. CDR1 and CDR2 (germline): SGHTA, FQGNSA. V was pared by 1 base and J by 7 bases, with 8 bases of the junction left unmatched. The CDR3 has 15 residues. The CDR3 loop reads CASSLVDRGLPEQYF. The CDR3 DNA sequence: TGTGCCAGCAGCTTAGTGGACAGGGGCCTACCTGAGCAGTACTTC.

The rearrangement links TRBV12-3 or TRBV12-4 to TRBJ1-1; 9 nucleotides line up with TRBD1. The CDR3 runs 17 residues. After removal of 0 bases from V and 2 bases from J, the junction contained 7 bases not matched to a gene. CDR3: CASSLANPGQGNTEAFF. DNA of the CDR3: TGTGCCAGCAGTTTAGCTAACCCGGGACAGGGTAACACTGAAGCTTTCTTT.

The table lists this clonotype with a few counts. V and J are TRBV10-3 and TRBJ2-5; a weak D match, TRBD2 (5 bases). The better agreement between TRBJ2-7 and the DNA end casts doubt on the J call. The CDR3 runs to 11 residues. Germline V lookup: CDR1 ENHRY, CDR2 SYGVKD. DNA for the CDR3: TGTGCCATCTCGACTAACTACGAGCAGTACTTC. Its translation is CAISTNYEQYF.

This chain joins TRBV6-2 or TRBV6-3 and TRBJ2-2; possibly TRBD2 for D (6 bases). V gave up 2 bases and J gave up 7 bases, with 17 bases separating them. CDR1 is MNHEY, CDR2 SVGEGT, per germline. The CDR3 covers 16 residues. CDR3 region: CASSYESEGDHGELFF. In DNA form, the CDR3 reads TGTGCCAGCAGTTACGAGTCGGAGGGAGATCACGGGGAGCTGTTTTTT.